The 28 T cell receptor beta chains below come from one sample, sequenced in a study of naive and memory T cell subsets. Study-level findings and limits: Especially in CD8 cells, naive repertoires contained a few larger clonotypes, possibly CD45RA-re-expressing memory cells.

No antigen is known for these receptors. Two oligonucleotides, mixed equimolar, formed the beta constant-region primer covering TRBC1 and TRBC2. The ligated cDNA underwent four PCR rounds using SP2 and nested alpha and beta constant-region primers. TCRdb used MiXCR to reprocess the UMI-ligation and nested PCR reads, holding one entry per CDR3 protein. The sample comprises tens of thousands of distinct CDR3 sequences, approximately 10% of which are singletons, and approximately 0.14% rests with the top ten. The sequenced sample was naive CD4+ T cells from blood. Receptor source: a human donor in good health.

The chain recombines TRBV29-1 with TRBJ2-3; D not resolved. The germline V gene encodes CDR1 SQVTM and CDR2 ANQGSEA. This CDR3 is built from 12 residues. Trimming left V 7 bases short and J 8 bases short, with 16 bases between. CDR3 sequence: CSAGAVQFTQYF. In DNA, the CDR3 is TGCAGCGCCGGCGCGGTCCAATTTACGCAGTATTTT.

This clonotype was detected a few times. The chain is built from TRBV7-8 and TRBJ2-6, with a possible D match to TRBD2 (6 bases). The CDR3 has 16 residues. The germline V and J ends were trimmed by 5 bases and 4 bases, with 15 bases remaining between them. The germline V gene encodes CDR1 SGHVS and CDR2 FQNEAQ. The CDR3 sequence: CASSLRVREGANVLTF. The CDR3, as DNA: TGTGCCAGCAGCCTGCGGGTCCGGGAGGGGGCCAACGTCCTGACTTTC. Full variable domain (missing parts from reference TRBV7-8 and TRBJ2-6): GAGVSQSPRYKVAKRGQDVALRCDPISGHVSLFWYQQALGQGPEFLTYFQNEAQLDKSGLPSDRFFAERPEGSVSTLKIQRTQQEDSAVYLCASSLRVREGANVLTFGAGSRLTVL.

The V and J genes are TRBV6-6 and TRBJ1-5; D gene uncertain. Trimming removed 6 bases from V and 0 bases from J, with 12 bases in between. Germline loops: CDR1 MNHNY, CDR2 SVGAGI (reference sequence). This CDR3 is 15 amino acids long. This chain's CDR3 is CASRRTAYSNQPQHF. CDR3 DNA: TGTGCCAGCAGGCGGACGGCTTATAGCAATCAGCCCCAGCATTTT.

The chain joins TRBV4-1 to TRBJ2-3; the match to TRBD2 covers 7 bases. The V and J ends lost 1 base and 5 bases, in that order; junction bases with no gene match: 12. The CDR3 loop spans 17 amino acids. Germline V lookup: CDR1 MGHRA, CDR2 YSYEKL. In DNA, the CDR3 is TGCGCCAGCAGCCAAGCTCGGGACTTGTCGGGGGGAGATACGCAGTATTTT. As protein: CASSQARDLSGGDTQYF.

The sample holds many counts of this clonotype. This chain joins TRBV20-1 and TRBJ1-1, with 8 nucleotides matching TRBD1. The germline V gene has CDR1 DFQATT and CDR2 SNEGSKA (reference sequence). V dropped 2 bases and J dropped 1; count of bases not matched to a gene: 6. The CDR3 extends over 15 amino acids. CDR3 residues: CSARKSGTGNTEAFF. The CDR3 DNA follows: TGCAGTGCTAGAAAGTCCGGGACAGGGAACACTGAAGCTTTCTTT.

The sample holds many counts of this clonotype. CDR3 DNA sequence: TGTGCCAGCGGAGGAGAGGGGAACTCCTACGAGCAGTACTTC. It encodes CASGGEGNSYEQYF. This chain uses TRBV28 with TRBJ2-7, with D perhaps given as TRBD1 or TRBD2 (5 bases each). The length of the CDR3 is 14 residues. With 8 bases removed from V and 0 bases from J, the gap between germline ends came to 14 bases. The germline V gene encodes CDR1 MDHEN and CDR2 SYDVKM. Complete variable domain (other parts from reference TRBV28 and TRBJ2-7): DVKVTQSSRYLVKRTGEKVFLECVQDMDHENMFWYRQDPGLGLRLIYFSYDVKMKEKGDIPEGYSVSREKKERFSLILESASTNQTSMYLCASGGEGNSYEQYFGPGTRLTVT.

This clonotype was seen at least ten times. The chain has TRBV12-3 or TRBV12-4 and TRBJ1-5, with D hard to call. The V end was cut by 3 bases, the J end by 7 bases, with 10 bases between. This CDR3 region has 13 residues. The CDR3 sequence is CASSFLDGQPQHF. The DNA for the CDR3 is TGTGCCAGCAGTTTTCTGGATGGACAGCCCCAGCATTTT.

This clonotype was detected ten times or more. The V call is TRBV10-3, the J call TRBJ1-1; D is undetermined. Between the trimmed V and J ends, which lost 4 bases and 0 bases, there was a span of 6 bases. Germline V gene lookup returns CDR1 ENHRY and CDR2 SYGVKD. The CDR3 covers 13 residues. CDR3 bases: TGTGCCATCAGTGTAAAGATGAACACTGAAGCTTTCTTT. It encodes CAISVKMNTEAFF.

The chain uses TRBV11-1 and TRBJ2-1, with TRBD1 as a possible D gene (6 bases). Per germline, CDR1 SGHAT and CDR2 FQDESV (reference sequence). With 1 base removed from V and 6 bases from J, the gap between germline ends came to 13 bases. This CDR3 spans 15 amino acids. CDR3 coding DNA: TGTGCCAGCAGCTTAGGAAAACCAGGGGTCAATGAGCAGTTCTTC. The encoded protein is CASSLGKPGVNEQFF. The whole variable domain, filled in from reference TRBV11-1 and TRBJ2-1, reads EAEVAQSPRYKITEKSQAVAFWCDPISGHATLYWYRQILGQGPELLVQFQDESVVDDSQLPKDRFSAERLKGVDSTLKIQPAELGDSAMYLCASSLGKPGVNEQFFGPGTRLTVL.

V is TRBV7-3 and J is TRBJ2-1, with 7 bases aligning to TRBD2. Trimming removed 4 bases from V and 0 bases from J; junction bases left unmatched: 24. Germline V CDR1 and CDR2: SGHTA, FQGTGA. This CDR3 comprises 22 residues. CDR3: CASSSKPSLNRDYQSSYNEQFF. The CDR3 nucleotides read TGTGCCAGCAGCTCAAAACCAAGCCTGAACCGGGACTACCAGAGCTCCTACAATGAGCAGTTCTTC.

This clonotype was observed at least ten times. The V and J genes are TRBV6-2 or TRBV6-3 and TRBJ2-7, with no clear D. Trimming took 4 bases from V and 0 from J, leaving 13 bases between them. This CDR3 comprises 15 residues. Per the germline V gene, CDR1 is MNHEY and CDR2 is SVGEGT. The CDR3 is CASSSPDIRSYEQYF. The CDR3 DNA reads TGTGCCAGCAGTTCCCCCGACATCCGCTCCTACGAGCAGTACTTC.

CDR3 coding DNA: TGCAGCGTTGAAGGTTTAGGATCTAGCGCCCGTACCTACAATGAGCAGTTCTTC. As protein: CSVEGLGSSARTYNEQFF. This sequence joins TRBV29-1 and TRBJ2-1; TRBD2 might be the D (6 bases). Germline V gene lookup returns CDR1 SQVTM and CDR2 ANQGSEA. The ends were cut back, 1 base at V and 2 bases at J, with 21 bases in the middle. This CDR3 spans 18 amino acids.

This clonotype was found many times. The chain carries TRBV7-2 and TRBJ2-3; D unresolved. V dropped 3 bases and J dropped 2 bases, with 3 bases sitting between them. This CDR3 is built from 12 residues. CDR1 and CDR2 from the germline V gene are SGHTA and FQGNSA. The CDR3: CASSFVTDTQYF. Here the CDR3 DNA reads TGTGCCAGCAGCTTCGTCACAGATACGCAGTATTTT.

Only a few counts were recorded for this clonotype. V usage is TRBV27 and J usage is TRBJ1-1; possibly TRBD1 for D (5 bases). CDR1 is MNHEY and CDR2 is SMNVEV in the germline V gene (reference sequence). The CDR3 totals 13 residues. The V and J ends lost 3 bases and 5 bases respectively, with 10 bases between them. The CDR3 spells CASSLSGGTEAFF. The CDR3, as DNA: TGTGCCAGCAGTTTGTCCGGGGGAACTGAAGCTTTCTTT.

CDR3: CASSLTRGNGDEQFF. In DNA form, the CDR3 reads TGTGCCAGCAGTTTAACTCGCGGGAACGGCGATGAGCAGTTCTTC. The V and J genes are TRBV12-3 or TRBV12-4 and TRBJ2-1, with TRBD2 as a possible D gene (6 bases). V shed 2 bases and J shed 8 bases, with 16 bases lying between them. This CDR3 contains 15 residues.

This clonotype has ten or more counts. The chain combines TRBV18 with TRBJ1-5; D is unresolved. The CDR3 is made up of 13 amino acids. Germline V gene data show CDR1 as KGHSH and CDR2 as LQKENI. V was clipped by 5 bases and J by 4 bases, with 9 bases between them. DNA of the CDR3: TGTGCCAGCTCAACGAACCTGAATCAGCCCCAGCATTTT. This sequence encodes CASSTNLNQPQHF.

The rearrangement links TRBV5-1 to TRBJ2-5, with 7 bases aligning to TRBD1. The CDR3 is 15 amino acids. The J segment lost 5 bases and the V segment lost 4 bases, leaving 11 bases of the junction unmatched. The germline CDR1 and CDR2 sequences are SGHRS and YFSETQ. CDR3 sequence: CASSLRDSALETQYF. For the CDR3, the DNA is TGCGCCAGCAGCCTCCGGGACAGTGCTTTGGAGACCCAGTACTTC.

This clonotype was observed a handful of times. The chain has TRBV20-1 and TRBJ2-4; TRBD2 might be the D (5 bases). V lost 0 bases to trimming and J lost 4 bases, with 16 bases between them. The length of the CDR3 is 16 residues. CDR1 and CDR2 from the germline V gene are DFQATT and SNEGSKA (reference sequence). The CDR3 region is CSARDFSVSGKNIQYF. CDR3 in DNA: TGCAGTGCTAGAGATTTTTCTGTGAGCGGAAAAAACATTCAGTACTTC.

This clonotype occurred a few times. The gene calls are TRBV6-2 or TRBV6-3 and TRBJ2-1, with TRBD2 matching over 16 bases. This CDR3 region has 17 residues. J lost 10 bases, V lost 6 bases, and 12 bases had no gene match. CDR1 is MNHEY, CDR2 SVGEGT, per germline. CDR3 coding DNA: TGTGCCAGCAGCCCAGGGGGACTAGCGGGGGGGCGAGAGGAGCAGTTCTTC. This sequence encodes CASSPGGLAGGREEQFF.

The gene calls are TRBV20-1 and TRBJ2-5; TRBD2 is a possible D gene (5 bases). Germline CDR1 DFQATT, CDR2 SNEGSKA (reference sequence). The ends were cut back, 0 bases at V and 5 bases at J, with 16 bases in the middle. The CDR3 spans 15 residues. The CDR3 DNA reads TGCAGTGCTAGAGATCGAACTAGTGGTACGGAGACCCAGTACTTC. Its translation is CSARDRTSGTETQYF.

This rearrangement joins TRBV3-1 to TRBJ1-5, with D unresolved. CDR1 and CDR2 from the germline V gene are LGHDT and YNNKEL (reference sequence). The CDR3 extends over 19 amino acids. V was clipped by 0 bases and J by 0 bases, with 18 bases between them. CDR3 nucleotide sequence: TGTGCCAGCAGCCAAGATCAGTGGCAGCCCCAAGATAGCAATCAGCCCCAGCATTTT. Translation: CASSQDQWQPQDSNQPQHF.

A few counts support this clonotype. The chain employs TRBV12-3 or TRBV12-4 and TRBJ2-3; 8 nucleotides match TRBD1. V shed 1 base, J shed 7 bases, and the junction held 4 bases outside the gene matches. This CDR3 has 14 amino acids. The CDR3: CASSLGRQGNTQYF. In DNA, the CDR3 is TGTGCCAGCAGTTTAGGGAGACAGGGGAATACGCAGTATTTT.

In the case of this clonotype: One end of the junction fails to match germline, which may point to a read error. The gene calls are TRBV7-9 and TRBJ1-6; unclear D gene. CDR1 and CDR2 from the germline V gene are SEHNR and FQNEAQ (reference sequence). The CDR3 has 18 residues. This chain's CDR3 is CAGSLKPVAPRWGSPLHF. The CDR3 DNA reads as TGTGCCGGCAGCTTAAAACCCGTAGCACCCCGATGGGGTTCACCCCTCCACTTT.

The rearrangement joins TRBV29-1 to TRBJ1-1; D perhaps matches TRBD1 (6 bases). Germline V lookup: CDR1 SQVTM, CDR2 ANQGSEA. The V end lost 6 bases, the J end lost 4 bases, and 12 bases lay between the germline ends. The CDR3 is 12 residues long. CDR3 sequence reads: CSVQGQGTEAFF. The CDR3 nucleotides read TGCAGCGTACAGGGTCAGGGCACTGAAGCTTTCTTT.

The chain has TRBV5-1 and TRBJ2-3; no clear D gene. The V end was cut by 0 bases, the J end by 4 bases, with 9 bases between. Germline CDR1 reads SGHRS; CDR2 reads YFSETQ. CDR3 length equals 14 residues. CDR3 region: CASSLELDSDTQYF. In DNA form, the CDR3 reads TGCGCCAGCAGCTTGGAACTTGATTCAGATACGCAGTATTTT.

The V gene is TRBV19, the J gene TRBJ2-4; no clear D. The CDR3 covers 13 residues. Trimming stripped 7 bases from V and 0 bases from J, with 7 bases between. The germline V gene encodes CDR1 LNHDA and CDR2 SQIVND (reference sequence). The DNA of the CDR3 is TGTGCCAGTACATCAGTAGCCAAAAACATTCAGTACTTC. This sequence encodes CASTSVAKNIQYF.

The rearrangement joins TRBV29-1 to TRBJ2-4; D gene unclear. V was cut by 4 bases and J by 5 bases, with 15 bases left in between. Germline CDR1 SQVTM, CDR2 ANQGSEA. The length of the CDR3 is 14 residues. In DNA form, the CDR3 reads TGCAGCGTTGCTGTAGGGCAGTCGGAAAACATTCAGTACTTC. Its protein is CSVAVGQSENIQYF.

In this sample, this clonotype turned up many times. The CDR3 nucleotides are TGTGCCAGCAGTTACTCGCCTGAAGGAGGATCCAGGTTTTACGCAACTAATGAAAAACTGTTTTTT. It encodes CASSYSPEGGSRFYATNEKLFF. This chain links TRBV6-2 or TRBV6-3 with TRBJ1-4, with D uncertain. Germline assignment: CDR1 MNHEY and CDR2 SVGEGT. CDR3 length equals 22 residues. The V end lost 0 bases, the J end lost 0 bases, and 26 bases lay between the germline ends.